This T cell receptor (beta chain) comes out of a study of blood T cell repertoires in COVID-19. Across the study: T cells, B-cell-depleted T cells, or PBMCs provided the cDNA or gDNA that served as material.

Data came from immunoSEQ multiplex PCR; TCRdb stores just in-frame clones and leaves some out. The sample holds approximately 50,000 clones, 90% seen once. The CDR3 is made up of 14 amino acids. Germline loops: CDR1 SNHLY, CDR2 FYNNEI. V lost 8 bases and J 4 bases, leaving 17 bases between the germline ends. Material: peripheral blood. The TCR originated in a human donor in a cohort sampled during active COVID-19. This chain joins TRBV2 and TRBJ1-2; possibly TRBD1 for D (6 bases). Written as DNA, the CDR3 is TGTGCCAGCTTAAGGACGGGACAAAGCTATGGCTACACCTTC. This encodes CASLRTGQSYGYTF.